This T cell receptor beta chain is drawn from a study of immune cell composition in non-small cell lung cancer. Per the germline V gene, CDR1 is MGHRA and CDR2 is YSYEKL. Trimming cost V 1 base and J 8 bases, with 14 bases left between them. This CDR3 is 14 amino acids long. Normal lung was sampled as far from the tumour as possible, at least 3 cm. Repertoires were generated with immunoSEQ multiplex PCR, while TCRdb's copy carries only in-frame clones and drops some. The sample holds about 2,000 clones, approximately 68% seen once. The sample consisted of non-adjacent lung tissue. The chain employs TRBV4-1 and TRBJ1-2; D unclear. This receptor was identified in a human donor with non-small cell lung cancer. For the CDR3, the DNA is TGCGCCAGCAGCCAAGTCGCGGGAGAGGAGGGCTACACCTTC. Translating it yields CASSQVAGEEGYTF.